The 30 T cell receptor beta chains given below trace back to one sample, sequenced in a study of regulatory and conventional T cells in RAG deficiency. The method was immunoSEQ multiplex PCR; TCRdb's version includes in-frame clones alone and lacks a portion of them. The repertoire holds more than 500 clones, with under 70% as singletons. Sequencing was performed on CD8+ T cells sorted from blood. The receptors stem from a human donor with RAG deficiency presenting as severe combined immunodeficiency.

The chain has TRBV30 and TRBJ2-1; D not resolved. The length of the CDR3 is 10 residues. Germline lookup yields CDR1 GTSNPN and CDR2 SVGIG (reference sequence). Trimming stripped 1 base from V and 10 bases from J, with 5 bases between. Written as DNA, the CDR3 is TGTGCCTGGAGTGCCGGAGAGCAGTTCTTC. Amino acid sequence: CAWSAGEQFF.

The J gene is TRBJ1-6, the V gene TRBV4-3; D not certain. This CDR3 is built from 19 residues. CDR1 LGHNA and CDR2 YSLEER come from the germline V gene. V shed 0 bases and J shed 7 bases, with 22 bases lying between them. CDR3: CASSQDVDGALFSNSPLHF. The CDR3 bases are TGCGCCAGCAGCCAAGATGTGGATGGAGCCCTATTTTCAAATTCACCCCTCCACTTT.

The chain combines TRBV21-1 with TRBJ2-7. TRBV21-1 is marked as a pseudogene. The CDR3 runs 16 residues. The CDR3, as DNA: TGTGCCAGCAGCCTCGTTGTGCTACACGTGTTAGACGAGCAGTACTTC. It codes for CASSLVVLHVLDEQYF.

As concerns this clone: An end of the junction does not agree with germline; a read error may underlie this. In the same sample, other DNA sequences code for this CDR3. The chain links TRBV27 to TRBJ1-2; D is undetermined. The CDR3 spans 13 residues. CDR1 MNHEY and CDR2 SMNVEV come from the germline V gene (reference sequence). This CDR3 is CASSLTSNYGYTF. The DNA for the CDR3 is TGTGCCAGTAGTTTGACGTCGAACTATGGCTACACCTTC.

V and J are TRBV27 and TRBJ2-7, with D unclear. V lost 3 bases and J 3 bases, leaving 12 bases between the germline ends. CDR1 MNHEY and CDR2 SMNVEV come from the germline V gene (reference sequence). CDR3 size: 14 residues. The CDR3 DNA sequence: TGTGCCAGCAGTTTTTATGTGGGCCACTACGAGCAGTACTTC. It yields the protein CASSFYVGHYEQYF.

On this clone itself: A junction boundary mismatches the germline segment, possibly from a read error. The V and J genes are TRBV10-2 and TRBJ2-3; D perhaps matches TRBD1 (6 bases). CDR1 and CDR2 (germline): WSHSY, SAAADI. CDR3 length: 15 residues. CDR3 protein: CASSVIGGGTDTQYF. DNA of the CDR3: TGCGCCAGTAGTGTAATAGGGGGTGGCACAGATACGCAGTATTTT.

The CDR3 reads CASSVVVMNTEAFF. The CDR3 bases are TGCGCCAGCAGTGTCGTGGTCATGAACACTGAAGCTTTCTTT. The rearrangement links TRBV4-1 to TRBJ1-1; D unclear. Trimming removed 6 bases from V and 0 bases from J, with 11 bases in between. CDR3 length: 14 residues. Germline CDR1 MGHRA, CDR2 YSYEKL.

The CDR3 protein is CASSIAAGGSYEQYF. In DNA, the CDR3 is TGTGCCAGTAGTATAGCAGCGGGAGGGAGCTACGAGCAGTACTTC. The chain employs TRBV19 and TRBJ2-7; 10 bases align to TRBD2. The CDR3 is 15 residues long. V gave up 1 base and J gave up 3 bases; unmatched junction bases: 3. In germline, CDR1 is LNHDA, CDR2 SQIVND (reference sequence).

V and J are TRBV27 and TRBJ2-1; 9 bases match TRBD2. After removal of 2 bases from V and 1 base from J, the junction contained 0 bases not matched to a gene. Germline lookup yields CDR1 MNHEY and CDR2 SMNVEV (reference sequence). The CDR3 loop spans 15 amino acids. CDR3 DNA: TGTGCCAGCAGTTTACTAGCGGGGTCCTACAATGAGCAGTTCTTC. Translating gives CASSLLAGSYNEQFF.

V is TRBV2 and J is TRBJ2-5, with 8 bases lining up with TRBD2. The CDR3 loop spans 14 amino acids. Germline CDR1 SNHLY, CDR2 FYNNEI. V gave up 8 bases and J gave up 2 bases; unmatched junction bases: 7. This chain's CDR3 is CASSGTGGQETQYF. DNA for the CDR3: TGTGCCAGCTCTGGGACGGGGGGGCAAGAGACCCAGTACTTC.

On this clone: Sequence at one end of the junction differs from germline and may be a read error. The sample has other DNA sequences that encode this CDR3 too. This chain connects TRBV6-5 to TRBJ2-7, with 13 positions matching TRBD2. Germline V gene data show CDR1 as MNHEY and CDR2 as SVGAGI. The CDR3 is 14 amino acids. CDR3 region: CASTWTSGSYEQYF. The CDR3 nucleotides are TGTGCTAGCACCTGGACTAGCGGGAGCTACGAGCAGTACTTC.

The chain recombines TRBV7-8 with TRBJ2-1; no firm D call. The CDR3 runs to 13 residues. V gave up 5 bases and J gave up 4 bases, with 9 bases separating them. Germline loops: CDR1 SGHVS, CDR2 FQNEAQ. CDR3 coding DNA: TGTGCCAGCAGCCAGACGGTTTACAATGAGCAGTTCTTC. Its translation: CASSQTVYNEQFF.

The V call is TRBV19, the J call TRBJ2-2; unclear D gene. Germline lookup yields CDR1 LNHDA and CDR2 SQIVND (reference sequence). V lost 1 base to trimming and J lost 0 bases, with 3 bases between them. The CDR3 has 14 residues. CDR3 sequence reads: CASSIATNTGELFF. The CDR3 coding sequence is TGTGCCAGTAGTATAGCCACGAACACCGGGGAGCTGTTTTTT. The complete variable domain, with remaining parts taken from reference TRBV19 and TRBJ2-2, reads DGGITQSPKYLFRKEGQNVTLSCEQNLNHDAMYWYRQDPGQGLRLIYYSQIVNDFQKGDIAEGYSVSREKKESFPLTVTSAQKNPTAFYLCASSIATNTGELFFGEGSRLTVL.

A note on this clone: An end of the junction differs from the germline gene, which may be a read error. The rearrangement joins TRBV4-1 to TRBJ2-5; D may be TRBD1 (6 bases). CDR1 is MGHRA and CDR2 is YSYEKL in the germline V gene. This CDR3 comprises 14 residues. The CDR3: CASSQVQGQEAQYF. For the CDR3, the DNA is TGCGCCAGCAGCCAAGTCCAGGGACAAGAGGCCCAGTACTTC.

As for this clone: A junction end diverges from the germline sequence, so it may reflect a read error. V and J are TRBV29-1 and TRBJ2-7, with D perhaps matching TRBD1 (5 bases). The CDR3 covers 14 residues. Germline CDR1 is SQVTM and CDR2 is ANQGSEA. CDR3 nucleotides: TGCAGCGTTGAGTTAGCAGGGCGGACCTACGAGCTGTACTTC. Protein product: CSVELAGRTYELYF.

This clone counts as medium-sized. V gene TRBV6-9 combines with J gene TRBJ1-5; D gene unclear. V was cut by 2 bases and J by 1 base, with 9 bases left in between. Germline-derived CDR1 and CDR2 are MNHGY and SVAAGI. The CDR3 length is 15 residues. CDR3 sequence reads: CASSYIMWSNQPQHF. Here the CDR3 DNA reads TGTGCCAGCAGTTATATTATGTGGAGCAATCAGCCCCAGCATTTT.

The rearrangement joins TRBV11-3 to TRBJ2-6; no clear D gene. Germline CDR1 reads SGHNT; CDR2 reads YENEEA. Trimming stripped 5 bases from V and 5 bases from J, with 22 bases between. The CDR3 covers 18 residues. The CDR3 region is CASSLRQSRQSRANVLTF. The DNA of the CDR3 is TGTGCCAGCAGCCTCAGGCAATCTCGACAAAGTCGGGCCAACGTCCTGACTTTC.

This chain uses TRBV9 with TRBJ1-6, with TRBD1 matching over 7 bases. CDR1 is SGDLS, CDR2 YYNGEE, per germline. CDR3 length: 16 amino acids. The V and J ends lost 4 bases and 3 bases, in that order; junction bases with no gene match: 7. The CDR3 is CASSQGESFYNSPLHF. The DNA of the CDR3 is TGTGCCAGCAGCCAGGGGGAGAGCTTCTATAATTCACCCCTCCACTTT.

This chain joins TRBV9 and TRBJ2-6, with D perhaps TRBD1 (5 bases). V gave up 7 bases and J gave up 5 bases, with 25 bases separating them. Germline CDR1 SGDLS, CDR2 YYNGEE. The CDR3 spans 18 residues. The CDR3 DNA is TGTGCCAGCGGGGCCAAGTACCTCAAACAAAGTCGGGCCAACGTCCTGACTTTC. Translation: CASGAKYLKQSRANVLTF. Drawing the rest from reference TRBV9 and TRBJ2-6, the complete variable domain is DSGVTQTPKHLITATGQRVTLRCSPRSGDLSVYWYQQSLDQGLQFLIQYYNGEERAKGNILERFSAQQFPDLHSELNLSSLELGDSALYFCASGAKYLKQSRANVLTFGAGSRLTVL.

This clone is hyperexpanded by share. Here the CDR3 DNA reads TGTGCCAGCAGCTTAGCCAGCTCCTACGAGCAGTACTTC. Its protein product is CASSLASSYEQYF. This rearrangement joins TRBV11-2 to TRBJ2-7; no reliable D call. Trimming cost V 1 base and J 0 bases, with 4 bases left between them. From germline, CDR1 is SGHAT and CDR2 FQNNGV. CDR3 length: 13 residues.

This chain links TRBV7-6 with TRBJ2-1; D gene unclear. The CDR3 runs 13 residues. Germline V gives CDR1 SGHVS, CDR2 FNYEAQ. The V gene lost 5 bases and the J gene lost 4 bases, with 9 bases spanning the gap. The CDR3 region has the DNA TGTGCCAGCAGCCAGACGGTTTACAATGAGCAGTTCTTC. This codes for CASSQTVYNEQFF. Using reference TRBV7-6 and TRBJ2-1 for the parts outside the CDR3, the full variable domain is GAGVSQSPRYKVTKRGQDVALRCDPISGHVSLYWYRQALGQGPEFLTYFNYEAQQDKSGLPNDRFSAERPEGSISTLTIQRTEQRDSAMYRCASSQTVYNEQFFGPGTRLTVL.

This clone was recorded a few times. At one end the junction does not follow the germline gene, possibly because of a read error. DNA of the CDR3: TGTGCCAGCAGTTATTTTATGTGGAGCAATCAGCCCCTGCATTTT. It encodes CASSYFMWSNQPLHF. The V call is TRBV6-6, the J call TRBJ1-5, with D unresolved. Germline V gene data show CDR1 as MNHNY and CDR2 as SVGAGI (reference sequence). The CDR3 sequence is 15 residues long.

This clone was observed a handful of times. V and J are TRBV30 and TRBJ1-5; tentatively, D is TRBD1 (5 bases). V was trimmed by 0 bases and J by 2 bases, leaving 5 bases between them. CDR3 length equals 13 residues. CDR1 is GTSNPN and CDR2 is SVGIG in the germline V gene (reference sequence). The CDR3 is CAWSVGGNQPQHF. In DNA, the CDR3 is TGTGCCTGGAGTGTAGGGGGCAATCAGCCCCAGCATTTT.

The chain combines TRBV5-1 with TRBJ2-3, with D unclear. Germline lookup yields CDR1 SGHRS and CDR2 YFSETQ. V was shortened by 0 bases and J by 3 bases, with 5 bases between the two germline ends. This CDR3 is 13 amino acids long. This chain's CDR3 is CASSLGGTDTQYF. The CDR3 nucleotides read TGCGCCAGCAGCTTGGGGGGTACAGATACGCAGTATTTT.

A few counts support this clone. The chain has TRBV5-1 and TRBJ2-5; D is perhaps TRBD1 (6 bases). Germline CDR1 is SGHRS and CDR2 is YFSETQ. This CDR3 is built from 14 residues. V gave up 0 bases and J gave up 4 bases, with 10 bases separating them. The CDR3 coding sequence is TGCGCCAGCAGCTTGGAGGCAGGGGTAGAGACCCAGTACTTC. This sequence encodes CASSLEAGVETQYF.

In its sample, this clone is hyperexpanded (1% or more). The CDR3 DNA reads as TGTGCCAGCAGCCTGGGACCGTACTCTGGAAACACCATATATTTT. Amino acids: CASSLGPYSGNTIYF. The chain combines TRBV5-8 with TRBJ1-3; possibly TRBD1 for D (5 bases). Trimming removed 4 bases at V and 0 bases at J, with 11 bases between. The CDR3 length is 15 residues. The germline CDR1 and CDR2 sequences are SGHTS and YDEGEE.

The rearrangement links TRBV19 to TRBJ2-7; D not certain. Germline V gene lookup returns CDR1 LNHDA and CDR2 SQIVND (reference sequence). This CDR3 has 13 amino acids. Trimming took off 6 bases at V and 1 base at J, with 10 bases between the two ends. CDR3: CASSYSLSYEQYF. The CDR3 DNA sequence: TGTGCCAGTAGCTACTCACTTTCCTACGAGCAGTACTTC.

V is TRBV7-9 and J is TRBJ2-7; D is unclear. The CDR3 covers 14 residues. Trimming removed 5 bases at V and 4 bases at J, with 15 bases between. Per germline, CDR1 SEHNR and CDR2 FQNEAQ (reference sequence). CDR3 sequence (DNA): TGTGCCAGCAGCACTCCCTCGGACCGTTACGAGCAGTACTTC. Translating it yields CASSTPSDRYEQYF.

The V and J genes are TRBV27 and TRBJ2-7, with 10 bases that match TRBD2. Trimming took 7 bases from V and 4 from J; bases not matched to a gene: 1. This CDR3 has 12 amino acids. Germline V CDR1 and CDR2: MNHEY, SMNVEV (reference sequence). Here the CDR3 DNA reads TGTGCCAGCACTAGCGGGAGTTACGAGCAGTACTTC. Translation gives CASTSGSYEQYF.

This clone was seen only a few times. V gene TRBV11-2 combines with J gene TRBJ2-5; D gene unclear. V dropped 2 bases and J dropped 3 bases, with 7 bases sitting between them. Germline-derived CDR1 and CDR2 are SGHAT and FQNNGV. The CDR3 length is 13 residues. In DNA, the CDR3 is TGTGCCAGCAGCTTATACAGTAAAGAGACCCAGTACTTC. Amino acids: CASSLYSKETQYF.